This TCR beta chain appears in the sequencing data of a study of STAT5B mutations in CD4+ large granular lymphocyte leukemia. For the study at large: Among healthy controls, a particular HLA allele went with more CDR3 'QG' motifs.

Sequencing was at survey level. The assay was immunoSEQ multiplex PCR, and TCRdb's table has in-frame clones only and misses some. The repertoire has tens of thousands of clones, roughly 76% of them found once; the top ten carry roughly 4.5%. CDR1 is LGHNA and CDR2 is YSLEER in the germline V gene. This CDR3 has 15 residues. The trim removed 2 bases at V and 3 bases at J, leaving 6 bases unmatched. Points from the study as a whole: Main leukemic clonotypes were patient-specific, but roughly 23% appeared at low frequency elsewhere. Top patient clones used TRBV06 genes more often: 8/27 versus 2/35 in controls.

Of note for this clone: What it recognizes is unknown.

The sequence was collected from a human donor in good health. Sequencing was performed on CD4+ T cells from blood buffy coats. This chain connects TRBV4-3 to TRBJ2-5, with 7 positions matching TRBD2. CDR3 protein: CASSQLLGLEETQYF. Written as DNA, the CDR3 is TGCGCCAGCAGCCAACTATTAGGACTAGAAGAGACCCAGTACTTC.